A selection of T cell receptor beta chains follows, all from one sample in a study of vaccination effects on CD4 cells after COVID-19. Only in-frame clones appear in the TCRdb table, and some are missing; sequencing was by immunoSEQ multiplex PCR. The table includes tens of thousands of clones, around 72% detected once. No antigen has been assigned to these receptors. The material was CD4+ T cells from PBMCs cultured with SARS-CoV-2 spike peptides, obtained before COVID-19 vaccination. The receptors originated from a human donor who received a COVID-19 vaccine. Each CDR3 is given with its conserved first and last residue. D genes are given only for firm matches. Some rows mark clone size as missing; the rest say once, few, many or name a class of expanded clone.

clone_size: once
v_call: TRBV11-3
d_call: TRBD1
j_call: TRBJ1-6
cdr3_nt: TGTGCCAGCAGCGCGGGACAGGGTGGTAATTCACCCCTCCACTTT
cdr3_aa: CASSAGQGGNSPLHF

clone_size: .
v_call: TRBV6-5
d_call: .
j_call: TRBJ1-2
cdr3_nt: TGTGCCAGCTGGGGCGACAGCGGGGCTAACTATGGCTACACCTTC
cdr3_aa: CASWGDSGANYGYTF

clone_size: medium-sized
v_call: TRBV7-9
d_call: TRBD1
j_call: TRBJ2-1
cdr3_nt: TGTGCCAGCAGCCGTCGGGACAGCTTAGGCCATGAGCAGTTCTTC
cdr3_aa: CASSRRDSLGHEQFF

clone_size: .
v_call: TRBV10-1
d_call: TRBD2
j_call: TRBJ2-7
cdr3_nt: TGCGCCAGCAGTGAGGCTAGCGGGCCCCTGGACGAGCAGTACTTC
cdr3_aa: CASSEASGPLDEQYF

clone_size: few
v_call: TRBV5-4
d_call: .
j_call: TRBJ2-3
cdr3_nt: TGTGCCAGCAAACCAGCGGGCTCAGATACGCAGTATTTT
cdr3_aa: CASKPAGSDTQYF

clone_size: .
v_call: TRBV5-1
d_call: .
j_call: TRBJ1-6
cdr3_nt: TGCGCCAGCAGCCCCAGTGGCCCTGACCAAAGGTCCTATAATTCACCCCTCCACTTT
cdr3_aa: CASSPSGPDQRSYNSPLHF

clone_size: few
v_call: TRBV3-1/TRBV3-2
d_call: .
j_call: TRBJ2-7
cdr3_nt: TGTGCCAGCAGCCAAGTTTCTAGGAGGTCCTCCTACGAGCAGTACTTC
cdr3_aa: CASSQVSRRSSYEQYF

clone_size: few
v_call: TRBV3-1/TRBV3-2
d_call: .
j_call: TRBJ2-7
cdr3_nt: TGTGCCAGCAGCCAAGAAGCTGTAGGGACTCGATACGAGCAGTACTTC
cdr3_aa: CASSQEAVGTRYEQYF

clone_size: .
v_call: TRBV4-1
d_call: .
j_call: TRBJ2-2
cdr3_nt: TGCGCCAGCAGCCAAGCGGTACTAGGGAGCACCGGGGAGCTGTTTTTT
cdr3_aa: CASSQAVLGSTGELFF

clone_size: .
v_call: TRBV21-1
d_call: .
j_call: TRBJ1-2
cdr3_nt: TGTGCCAGCAGCACAGGAGCGAACATAAGCTATGGCTACACCTTC
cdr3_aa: CASSTGANISYGYTF

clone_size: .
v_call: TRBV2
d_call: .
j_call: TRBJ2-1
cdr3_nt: TGTGCCAGCACTATAAACTCCTACAATGAGCAGTTCTTC
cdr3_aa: CASTINSYNEQFF

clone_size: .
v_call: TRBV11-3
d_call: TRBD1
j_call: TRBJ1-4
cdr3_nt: TGTGCCAGCAGCCCGGGACAGGGGAATGAAAAACTGTTTTTT
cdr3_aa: CASSPGQGNEKLFF

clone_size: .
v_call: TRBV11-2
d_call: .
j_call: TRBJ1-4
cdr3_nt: TGTGCCAGCAGCTTAGATCGGATTGAAAAACTGTTTTTT
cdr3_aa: CASSLDRIEKLFF

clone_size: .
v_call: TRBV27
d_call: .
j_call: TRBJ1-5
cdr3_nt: TGTGCCAGCAGTTCAGGACAGACTAGCAATCAGCCCCAGCATTTT
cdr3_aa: CASSSGQTSNQPQHF

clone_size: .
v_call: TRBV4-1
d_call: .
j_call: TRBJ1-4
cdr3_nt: TGCGCCAGCAGCCACCCAGGGTCTCGGGGGGATGATGAAAAACTGTTTTTT
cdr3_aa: CASSHPGSRGDDEKLFF

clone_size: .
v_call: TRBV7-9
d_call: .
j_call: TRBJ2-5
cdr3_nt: TGTGCCAGCAGCCTCGGATGGGAGACCCAGTACTTC
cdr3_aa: CASSLGWETQYF

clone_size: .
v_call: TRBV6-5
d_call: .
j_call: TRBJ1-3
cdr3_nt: TGTGCCAGCAGCCCACGGTTCTCTGGAAACACCATATATTTT
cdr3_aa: CASSPRFSGNTIYF

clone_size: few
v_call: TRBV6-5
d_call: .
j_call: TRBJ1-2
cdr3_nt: TGTGCCAGCAGTTACGGGAACGACTATGGCTACACCTTC
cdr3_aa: CASSYGNDYGYTF

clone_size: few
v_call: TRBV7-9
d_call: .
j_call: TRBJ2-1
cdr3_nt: TGTGCCAGCAGCTTAGCGCAGGCGGTGAGCTACAATGAGCAGTTCTTC
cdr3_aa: CASSLAQAVSYNEQFF

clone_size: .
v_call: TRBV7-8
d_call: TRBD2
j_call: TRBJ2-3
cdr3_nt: TGTGCCAGCAGTGGGACTAGCGGTCGCACAGATACGCAGTATTTT
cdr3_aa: CASSGTSGRTDTQYF

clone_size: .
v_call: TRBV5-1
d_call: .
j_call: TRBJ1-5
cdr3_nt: TGCGCCAGCAGCTTGGACGGGGGCAATCAGCCCCAGCATTTT
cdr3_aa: CASSLDGGNQPQHF

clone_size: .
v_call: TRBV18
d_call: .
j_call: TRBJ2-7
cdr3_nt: TGTGCCAGCTCCCTGACATCCGGACAGCTAACCTACGAGCAGTACTTC
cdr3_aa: CASSLTSGQLTYEQYF

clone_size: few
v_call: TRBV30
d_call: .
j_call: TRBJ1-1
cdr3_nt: TGTGCCTGGAGAGAAAAGGGGGGATTTACTGAAGCTTTCTTT
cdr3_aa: CAWREKGGFTEAFF

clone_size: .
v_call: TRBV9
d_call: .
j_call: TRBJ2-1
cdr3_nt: TGTGCCAGCAGCGTATCTAACAATGAGCAGTTCTTC
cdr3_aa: CASSVSNNEQFF

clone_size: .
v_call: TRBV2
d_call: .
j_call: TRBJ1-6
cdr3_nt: TGTGCCAGCACCTGGGGGGACCCCGCCAATTCACCCCTCCACTTT
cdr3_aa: CASTWGDPANSPLHF

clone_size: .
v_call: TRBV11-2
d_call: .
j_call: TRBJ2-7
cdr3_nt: TGTGCCAGCAGTCAACGGGCGGGCAGGGAATTCTACGAGCAGTACTTC
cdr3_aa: CASSQRAGREFYEQYF

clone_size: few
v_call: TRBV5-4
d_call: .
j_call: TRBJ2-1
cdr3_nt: TGTGCCAGCAGCTCTTGGGACGGAGGTGATGAGCAGTTCTTC
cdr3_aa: CASSSWDGGDEQFF

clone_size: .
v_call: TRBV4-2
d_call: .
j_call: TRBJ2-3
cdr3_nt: TGTGCCAGCAGCCAAGTTCTTCGGCCAGGGAATAGCACAGATACGCAGTATTTT
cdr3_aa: CASSQVLRPGNSTDTQYF

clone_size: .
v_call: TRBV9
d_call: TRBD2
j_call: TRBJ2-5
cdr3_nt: TGTGCCAGCAGCGATAGCGGGGGGTCCCAAGAGACCCAGTACTTC
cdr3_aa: CASSDSGGSQETQYF

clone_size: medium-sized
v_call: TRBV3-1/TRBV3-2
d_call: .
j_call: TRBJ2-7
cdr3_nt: TGTGCCAGCAACGGACCTGGGGAAACCTACGAGCAGTACTTC
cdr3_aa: CASNGPGETYEQYF

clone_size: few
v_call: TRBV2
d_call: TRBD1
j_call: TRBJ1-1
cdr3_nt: TGTGCCATAGGGGGGACAGTTGAAGCTTTCTTT
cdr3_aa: CAIGGTVEAFF

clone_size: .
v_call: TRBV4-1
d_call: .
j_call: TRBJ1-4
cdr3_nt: TGCGCCAGCAGCCAACAGCGTTCAACTAATGAAAAACTGTTTTTT
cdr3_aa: CASSQQRSTNEKLFF

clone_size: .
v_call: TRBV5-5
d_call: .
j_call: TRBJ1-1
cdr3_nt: TGTGCCAGCAGCCCACGGAGTAACGGGGGGCTGAACACTGAAGCTTTCTTT
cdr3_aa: CASSPRSNGGLNTEAFF

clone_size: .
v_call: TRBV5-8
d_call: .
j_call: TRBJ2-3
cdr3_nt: TGTGCCAGCAGCTTGGATCCCGGGACTACAGATACGCAGTATTTT
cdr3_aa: CASSLDPGTTDTQYF

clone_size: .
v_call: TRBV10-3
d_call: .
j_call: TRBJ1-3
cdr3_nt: TGTGCCATCAGTGAAGGGTCCTCTGGAAACACCATATATTTT
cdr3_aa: CAISEGSSGNTIYF

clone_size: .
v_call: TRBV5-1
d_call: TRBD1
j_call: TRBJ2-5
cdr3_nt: TGCGCCAGCAGCTCACCGGGACAGGGAGGAGGTAGGGAGACCCAGTACTTC
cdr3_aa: CASSSPGQGGGRETQYF

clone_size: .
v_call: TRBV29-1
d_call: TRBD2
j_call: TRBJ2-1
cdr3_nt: TGCAGCCTCCGAGCGCTAGCGGGAGCAAGCTCCTACAATGAGCAGTTCTTC
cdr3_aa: CSLRALAGASSYNEQFF

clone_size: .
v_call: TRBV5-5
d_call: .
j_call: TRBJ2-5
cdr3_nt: TGTGCCAGCAGCTCTGGCCAGGGCCAAGAGACCCAGTACTTC
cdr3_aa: CASSSGQGQETQYF

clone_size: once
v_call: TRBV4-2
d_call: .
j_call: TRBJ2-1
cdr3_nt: TGTGCCAGCAGCCAAGCCCAAGGACCTTTCTACAATGAGCAGTTCTTC
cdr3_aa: CASSQAQGPFYNEQFF

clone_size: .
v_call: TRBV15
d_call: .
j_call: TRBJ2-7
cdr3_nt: TGTGCCACCAGCACTCCGACAGGTAGTAGCGAGCAGTACTTC
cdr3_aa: CATSTPTGSSEQYF

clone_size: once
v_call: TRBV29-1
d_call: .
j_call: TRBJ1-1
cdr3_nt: TGCAGCGTTGACAGGCGGAACACTGAAGCTTTCTTT
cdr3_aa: CSVDRRNTEAFF

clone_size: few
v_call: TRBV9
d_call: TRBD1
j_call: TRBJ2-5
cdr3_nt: TGTGCCAGCAGCGTAGAACTCCCGAGGGGGGACAGGGGGCATGAGACCCAGTACTTC
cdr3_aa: CASSVELPRGDRGHETQYF

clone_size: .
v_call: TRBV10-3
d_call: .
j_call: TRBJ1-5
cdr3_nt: TGTGCCATCAGTGAGTCAGGGGTCGGAAGCAATCAGCCCCAGCATTTT
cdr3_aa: CAISESGVGSNQPQHF

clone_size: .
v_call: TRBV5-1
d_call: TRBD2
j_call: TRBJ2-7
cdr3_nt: TGCGCCAGCAGCTTGGTGCCTTTTACGACTAGCGGGAGGTACTCCTACGAGCAGTACTTC
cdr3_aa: CASSLVPFTTSGRYSYEQYF

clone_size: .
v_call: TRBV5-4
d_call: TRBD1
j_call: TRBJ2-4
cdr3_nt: TGTGCCAGCAGCCTACGGACAGGGGAAAACATTCAGTACTTC
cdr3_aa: CASSLRTGENIQYF

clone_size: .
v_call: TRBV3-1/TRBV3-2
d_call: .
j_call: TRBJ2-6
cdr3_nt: TGTGCCAGCAGCCTGCGATCTGGGGCCAACGTCCTGACTTTC
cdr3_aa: CASSLRSGANVLTF

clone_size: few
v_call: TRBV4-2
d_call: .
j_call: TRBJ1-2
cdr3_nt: TGTGCCAGCAGCCAAGGCGGTTTACGGGGAACCTATGGCTACACCTTC
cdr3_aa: CASSQGGLRGTYGYTF

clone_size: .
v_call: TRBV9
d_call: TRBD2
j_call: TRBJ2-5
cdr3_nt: TGTGCCAGCAGCGTAGAGGGACTAGCGGGAAAGACCCAGTACTTC
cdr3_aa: CASSVEGLAGKTQYF

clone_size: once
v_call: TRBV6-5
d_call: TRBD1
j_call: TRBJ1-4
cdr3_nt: TGTGCCAGTGAGCGGGCAGGGGGCAATGAAAAACTGTTTTTT
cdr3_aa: CASERAGGNEKLFF

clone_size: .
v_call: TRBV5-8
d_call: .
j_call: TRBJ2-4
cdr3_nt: TGTGCCAGCAGCTTCGGGCGCACACAAGCCAAAAACATTCAGTACTTC
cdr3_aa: CASSFGRTQAKNIQYF

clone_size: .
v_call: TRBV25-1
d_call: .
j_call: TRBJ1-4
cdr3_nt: TGTGCCAGCAGTGATCCCGAGGGGGGGTTTGAAAAACTGTTTTTT
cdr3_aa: CASSDPEGGFEKLFF

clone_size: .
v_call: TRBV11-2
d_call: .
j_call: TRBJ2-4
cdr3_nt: TGTGCCAGCAGCCCGGGATTCGAAAACATTCAGTACTTC
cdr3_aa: CASSPGFENIQYF

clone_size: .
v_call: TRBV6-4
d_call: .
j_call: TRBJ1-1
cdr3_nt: TGTGCCAGCAGTGACAGGGAAAACACTGAAGCTTTCTTT
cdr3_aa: CASSDRENTEAFF